The 27 T cell receptor beta chains below were found in one sample sequenced in a study of blood T cell repertoires in COVID-19. The data were produced by immunoSEQ multiplex PCR, yet TCRdb's version contains in-frame clones alone and is incomplete. The table records 150,000 to 200,000 clones, approximately 88% of them present only once. The sequencing sample was made of PBMCs or T cells enriched from blood (not recorded which). The receptors stem from a woman aged 60-75 years who had recovered from COVID-19.

The gene calls are TRBV13 and TRBJ2-1; D might be TRBD1 (5 bases). CDR1 PRHDT and CDR2 FYEKMQ come from the germline V gene (reference sequence). The CDR3 totals 12 residues. Between the trimmed V and J ends, which lost 5 bases and 7 bases, there was a span of 9 bases. CDR3 nucleotide sequence: TGTGCCAGCAGCCGCGCAGGGAATGAGCAGTTCTTC. Amino acid sequence: CASSRAGNEQFF.

V is TRBV3-1 (or the pseudogene TRBV3-2) and J is TRBJ1-6; D remains unclear. This CDR3 is 13 amino acids long. The ends were cut back, 7 bases at V and 7 bases at J, with 11 bases in the middle. Germline lookup yields CDR1 LGHDT and CDR2 YNNKEL (reference sequence). CDR3 DNA: TGTGCCAGCACCAAGACTTCCAATTCACCCCTCCACTTT. Translation gives CASTKTSNSPLHF.

As for this clone: In the same sample, other DNA sequences code for this CDR3. This chain joins TRBV5-1 and TRBJ2-5, with D perhaps matching TRBD2 (6 bases). Germline assignment: CDR1 SGHRS and CDR2 YFSETQ. V lost 0 bases, J lost 3 bases, and 6 bases lay in between. This CDR3 is 13 amino acids long. As DNA, the CDR3 is TGCGCCAGCAGCTTGGGGGGGGAAGAGACCCAGTACTTC. Its protein is CASSLGGEETQYF.

The V call is TRBV5-1, the J call TRBJ2-2; possible D gene TRBD1, 6 bases. Trimming pared 2 bases from V and 4 bases from J, leaving 12 bases between. Looked up from germline, CDR1 is SGHRS and CDR2 is YFSETQ. CDR3 length: 15 residues. CDR3 nucleotide sequence: TGCGCCAGCAGCTTAGGACAGACCACCACCGGGGAGCTGTTTTTT. This translates into CASSLGQTTTGELFF.

This clone turned up a few times. The rearrangement links TRBV25-1 to TRBJ1-4, with TRBD1 as a possible D gene (5 bases). V lost 1 base and J lost 6, with 12 bases in between. Germline V gives CDR1 MGHDK, CDR2 SYGVNS. The CDR3 runs to 15 residues. In DNA, the CDR3 is TGTGCCAGCAGTGAATTCGGGGGGGGAGATGAAAAACTGTTTTTT. Translated, it gives CASSEFGGGDEKLFF.

The sample holds a few counts of this clone. The chain combines TRBV5-6 with TRBJ1-3; D gene unclear. The CDR3 spans 14 residues. V lost 4 bases and J 0 bases, leaving 8 bases between the germline ends. Germline assignment: CDR1 SGHDT and CDR2 YYEEEE. CDR3 loop: CASSPGLSGNTIYF. CDR3 DNA: TGTGCCAGCAGCCCGGGTCTCTCTGGAAACACCATATATTTT. Full variable domain (remainder filled in from reference TRBV5-6 and TRBJ1-3): DAGVTQSPTHLIKTRGQQVTLRCSPKSGHDTVSWYQQALGQGPQFIFQYYEEEERQRGNFPDRFSGHQFPNYSSELNVNALLLGDSALYLCASSPGLSGNTIYFGEGSWLTVV.

This chain links TRBV7-9 with TRBJ2-1, with D possibly being TRBD1 (6 bases). V gave up 5 bases and J gave up 6 bases, with 17 bases separating them. CDR3 length: 15 residues. Germline V gene lookup returns CDR1 SEHNR and CDR2 FQNEAQ (reference sequence). The CDR3: CASSRFGGQSNEQFF. CDR3 DNA: TGTGCCAGCAGCCGATTCGGCGGACAGAGCAATGAGCAGTTCTTC.

The chain has TRBV30 and TRBJ2-3, with 11 nucleotides matching TRBD2. J lost 0 bases, V lost 3 bases, and 5 bases had no gene match. Per germline, CDR1 GTSNPN and CDR2 SVGIG (reference sequence). The CDR3 has 16 residues. The CDR3 is CAWRLGTSGSTDTQYF. CDR3 nucleotides: TGTGCCTGGAGGCTTGGGACTAGCGGTAGCACAGATACGCAGTATTTT.

V usage is TRBV3-1 (or the pseudogene TRBV3-2) and J usage is TRBJ2-3; 12 bases are a match to TRBD2. J lost 0 bases, V lost 3 bases, and 7 bases had no gene match. The CDR3 contains 18 residues. Germline CDR1 LGHDT, CDR2 YNNKEL (reference sequence). CDR3: CASSQGTSGRLSTDTQYF. For the CDR3, the DNA is TGTGCCAGCAGCCAGGGTACTAGCGGGAGGCTTAGCACAGATACGCAGTATTTT.

The chain recombines TRBV9 with TRBJ2-7, with TRBD1 matching 8 bases. This CDR3 comprises 14 residues. V lost 3 bases, J lost 7 bases, and 9 bases stayed unmatched. CDR1 and CDR2 (germline): SGDLS, YYNGEE. CDR3 sequence (DNA): TGTGCCAGCAGCGCAGGACAGGGATCATGGGAGCAGTACTTC. Its protein is CASSAGQGSWEQYF.

This chain links TRBV29-1 with TRBJ2-7, with 7 nucleotides matching TRBD1. With V trimmed by 4 bases and J by 7 bases, 13 bases remained unmatched. CDR1 and CDR2 (germline): SQVTM, ANQGSEA. The CDR3 is 14 residues long. The CDR3 DNA follows: TGCAGCGTTGCCCAAAGTACAGGGGAGTGGGAGCAGTACTTC. The encoded protein is CSVAQSTGEWEQYF.

This chain joins TRBV28 and TRBJ2-1; TRBD2 matches at 11 bases. Germline CDR1 reads MDHEN; CDR2 reads SYDVKM. With 3 bases clipped from V and 9 bases from J, the junction kept 1 base outside the gene matches. The CDR3 has 13 residues. The CDR3 loop is CASSFLAGGEQFF. CDR3 in DNA: TGTGCCAGCAGTTTTCTAGCGGGGGGTGAGCAGTTCTTC.

This clone was picked up one time. The chain combines TRBV19 with TRBJ1-1; D remains ambiguous. The CDR3 runs 13 residues. Trimming took 6 bases from V and 8 from J, leaving 16 bases between them. Germline V gives CDR1 LNHDA, CDR2 SQIVND (reference sequence). CDR3 in amino acids: CASRLQVGSEAFF. The CDR3 DNA reads as TGTGCCAGTAGGCTTCAGGTTGGCTCAGAAGCTTTCTTT.

The V and J genes are TRBV11-2 and TRBJ2-1; D might be TRBD2 (6 bases). The V end lost 5 bases, the J end lost 6 bases, and 14 bases lay between the germline ends. Per germline, CDR1 SGHAT and CDR2 FQNNGV. The CDR3 sequence is 14 residues long. The CDR3 here is CASSPPGTRNEQFF. DNA for the CDR3: TGTGCCAGCAGCCCACCCGGGACTCGCAATGAGCAGTTCTTC.

The chain links TRBV5-1 to TRBJ1-4, with 8 nucleotides matching TRBD1. The CDR3 is made up of 16 amino acids. Per germline, CDR1 SGHRS and CDR2 YFSETQ. The junction had 6 bases not matched to a gene; V was cut back by 4 bases and J by 1 base. The CDR3 sequence is CASSLLGTGTNEKLFF. CDR3 nucleotide sequence: TGCGCCAGCAGCCTCTTAGGGACAGGAACTAATGAAAAACTGTTTTTT.

This clone has only a few counts. The chain couples TRBV29-1 to TRBJ1-1; 10 bases match TRBD1. After removal of 7 bases from V and 4 bases from J, the junction contained 3 bases not matched to a gene. Germline V CDR1 and CDR2: SQVTM, ANQGSEA. The CDR3 spans 12 residues. The DNA of the CDR3 is TGCAGCGCCTGGACAGGGGGCACTGAAGCTTTCTTT. It specifies CSAWTGGTEAFF.

The chain joins TRBV18 to TRBJ2-7; 12 bases align to TRBD2. The germline V gene has CDR1 KGHSH and CDR2 LQKENI. The V gene end was trimmed by 5 bases and the J gene end by 1 base; junction bases not matched to a gene: 3. The CDR3 runs 15 residues. The CDR3, as DNA: TGTGCCAGCTCATCGGGACTAGCGGGTTCCTACGAGCAGTACTTC. Amino acids: CASSSGLAGSYEQYF.

The rearrangement joins TRBV7-9 to TRBJ1-4; 7 nucleotides line up with TRBD1. Germline trimming cut 2 bases from V and 8 bases from J; bases unmatched to any gene: 5. CDR3 length: 14 amino acids. The germline V gene encodes CDR1 SEHNR and CDR2 FQNEAQ (reference sequence). The CDR3 nucleotides are TGTGCCAGCAGCTTATTTCAGGGGGAAGAAAAACTGTTTTTT. Translating gives CASSLFQGEEKLFF. The entire variable domain, with the rest obtained from reference TRBV7-9 and TRBJ1-4, is as follows: DTGVSQNPRHKITKRGQNVTFRCDPISEHNRLYWYRQTLGQGPEFLTYFQNEAQLEKSRLLSDRFSAERPKGSFSTLEIQRTEQGDSAMYLCASSLFQGEEKLFFGSGTQLSVL.

J is TRBJ1-2 and V is TRBV3-1 (or the pseudogene TRBV3-2); D remains ambiguous. CDR3 length: 12 amino acids. V lost 8 bases to trimming and J lost 0 bases, with 7 bases between them. Germline lookup yields CDR1 LGHDT and CDR2 YNNKEL (reference sequence). The CDR3 DNA sequence: TGTGCCAGCCGAGCTTCTAACTATGGCTACACCTTC. Its translation is CASRASNYGYTF.

V gene TRBV5-1 combines with J gene TRBJ1-2, with 10 positions matching TRBD1. This CDR3 spans 17 amino acids. With 4 bases clipped from V and 4 bases from J, the junction kept 13 bases outside the gene matches. Germline CDR1 reads SGHRS; CDR2 reads YFSETQ. CDR3 coding DNA: TGCGCCAGCAGCCTCGTCCCGGGACAGGGGAGGGCCTATGGCTACACCTTC. Its translation is CASSLVPGQGRAYGYTF. Combining the CDR3 with reference TRBV5-1 and TRBJ1-2 gives the whole variable domain KAGVTQTPRYLIKTRGQQVTLSCSPISGHRSVSWYQQTPGQGLQFLFEYFSETQRNKGNFPGRFSGRQFSNSRSEMNVSTLELGDSALYLCASSLVPGQGRAYGYTFGSGTRLTVV.

In this sample, this clone turned up a few times. The chain links TRBV4-1 to TRBJ2-3, with 11 bases identical to TRBD2. Germline lookup yields CDR1 MGHRA and CDR2 YSYEKL. Losses at the gene ends were 5 bases for V and 5 bases for J; bases not matched to a gene: 6. This CDR3 comprises 15 residues. The CDR3 nucleotides read TGCGCCAGCAGCGTACTAGCGGGAGCGGGAGATACGCAGTATTTT. Residues: CASSVLAGAGDTQYF.

The DNA of the CDR3 is TGTGCCAGCAGCTTGGCCGGGACAGGACTCAACACTGAAGCTTTCTTT. It codes for CASSLAGTGLNTEAFF. The genes are TRBV7-9 and TRBJ1-1; 8 positions agree with TRBD1. This CDR3 contains 16 residues. The V segment lost 3 bases and the J segment 2 bases; nucleotides outside the gene matches: 8. CDR1 and CDR2 from the germline V gene are SEHNR and FQNEAQ (reference sequence). The complete variable domain, with remaining parts taken from reference TRBV7-9 and TRBJ1-1, reads DTGVSQNPRHKITKRGQNVTFRCDPISEHNRLYWYRQTLGQGPEFLTYFQNEAQLEKSRLLSDRFSAERPKGSFSTLEIQRTEQGDSAMYLCASSLAGTGLNTEAFFGQGTRLTVV.

The genes are TRBV5-6 and TRBJ1-2; maybe TRBD1 (6 bases). CDR1 SGHDT and CDR2 YYEEEE come from the germline V gene. V was shortened by 1 base and J by 4 bases, with 17 bases between the two germline ends. The CDR3 sequence is 16 residues long. CDR3 in DNA: TGTGCCAGCAGCTTGAGCCCGACAGACAGGAGCTATGGCTACACCTTC. Amino acids: CASSLSPTDRSYGYTF.

V and J are TRBV7-6 and TRBJ2-1, with 9 bases matching TRBD2. CDR3 length: 16 amino acids. CDR1 is SGHVS and CDR2 is FNYEAQ in the germline V gene. The ends lost 2 bases at V and 4 bases at J; junction bases unmatched: 6. Written as DNA, the CDR3 is TGTGCCAGCAGCTTATTAGCGGGGGCGATTTACAATGAGCAGTTCTTC. Translation gives CASSLLAGAIYNEQFF.

The rearrangement uses TRBV3-1 (or the pseudogene TRBV3-2) and TRBJ2-1; 15 bases are shared with TRBD2. CDR3 length: 17 residues. V trimming: 0 bases; J trimming: 6 bases; junction bases outside the gene matches: 3. CDR1 LGHDT and CDR2 YNNKEL come from the germline V gene (reference sequence). CDR3 loop: CASSQEGLAGGGNEQFF. The DNA of the CDR3 is TGTGCCAGCAGCCAAGAGGGACTAGCGGGGGGAGGCAATGAGCAGTTCTTC.

V gene TRBV19 combines with J gene TRBJ1-4; 8 bases map to TRBD1. Germline V lookup: CDR1 LNHDA, CDR2 SQIVND (reference sequence). The V gene end was trimmed by 8 bases and the J gene end by 4 bases; junction bases not matched to a gene: 6. The CDR3 runs 14 residues. The CDR3 loop is CASGPGQDNEKLFF. CDR3 DNA: TGTGCCAGTGGACCGGGACAGGATAATGAAAAACTGTTTTTT.

The chain joins TRBV7-9 to TRBJ1-2; D is undetermined. The V end lost 7 bases, the J end lost 4 bases, and 10 bases lay between the germline ends. This CDR3 is built from 12 residues. Germline loops: CDR1 SEHNR, CDR2 FQNEAQ (reference sequence). Here the CDR3 DNA reads TGTGCCAGCACCTTCGGCGGCTATGGCTACACCTTC. Its translation is CASTFGGYGYTF. Filled out from reference TRBV7-9 and TRBJ1-2, the complete variable domain reads DTGVSQNPRHKITKRGQNVTFRCDPISEHNRLYWYRQTLGQGPEFLTYFQNEAQLEKSRLLSDRFSAERPKGSFSTLEIQRTEQGDSAMYLCASTFGGYGYTFGSGTRLTVV.